The rows below give T cell receptor beta chains drawn from one sample of a study of early T cells in non-severe SARS-CoV-2 infection. TCRdb independently ran MiXCR on the 5' RACE reads; one entry per CDR3 protein. The sample consists of about 83,000 distinct CDR3 sequences, 10% of them appearing once. The starting material was whole blood, obtained at baseline. The receptors were gathered from an adult who was a healthcare worker with PCR-confirmed SARS-CoV-2 infection or an uninfected control (not recorded which). Both conserved end residues are trimmed from each CDR3. The order of the fields is V gene, J gene, CDR3 protein.

>TRBV18|TRBJ2-5
ASSPPSAPEMSQY
>TRBV20-1|TRBJ2-1
SAYRMGGNNEQF
>TRBV27|TRBJ2-3
ASSLSTGLSDTQY
>TRBV11-2|TRBJ1-2
ASRRTGGSSGYGYT
>TRBV30|TRBJ2-3
ASTPSRNTQY
>TRBV3-1|TRBJ2-7
ASSHTSGITEQY
>TRBV20-1|TRBJ2-7
SAKGRNSYEQY
>TRBV20-1|TRBJ2-1
SARGLAEREQF
>TRBV6-6|TRBJ2-4
ASSPGQGVNLAKNIQY
>TRBV19|TRBJ2-7
ASMQGYEQY
>TRBV24-1|TRBJ2-1
ATSDLAGGPYNEQF
>TRBV7-9|TRBJ2-2
ASSFGALGERKNTGELF
>TRBV3-1|TRBJ1-5
ASSQDQSGGPQPQH
>TRBV30|TRBJ1-1
AWSRPNTEAF
>TRBV11-2|TRBJ2-7
ASSLIRTPYEQY
>TRBV28|TRBJ1-5
ASNEQGNKPQH
>TRBV5-4|TRBJ2-1
ASSLPGSSYNEQF
>TRBV3-1|TRBJ1-4
ASSQAWGDKLF
>TRBV21-1|TRBJ2-1
ASSTLTGGGSNEQF
>TRBV3-1|TRBJ2-1
ASSQSRSLMNEQF